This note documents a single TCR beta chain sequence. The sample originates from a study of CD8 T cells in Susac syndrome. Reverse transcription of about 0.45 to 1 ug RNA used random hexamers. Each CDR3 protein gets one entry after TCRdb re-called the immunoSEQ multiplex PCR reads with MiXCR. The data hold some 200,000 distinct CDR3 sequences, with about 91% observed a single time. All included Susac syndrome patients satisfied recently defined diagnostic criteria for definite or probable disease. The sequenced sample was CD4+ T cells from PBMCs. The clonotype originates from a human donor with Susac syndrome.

The CDR3 sequence is CASSLGQNNSPLHF. As DNA, the CDR3 is TGTGCCAGCAGCTTAGGACAGAATAATTCACCCCTCCACTTT. The J gene is TRBJ1-6, the V gene TRBV7-9; D may be TRBD1 (5 bases). There are 14 residues in the CDR3. Germline V gene sequence: CDR1 SEHNR, CDR2 FQNEAQ (reference sequence). Trimming left V 1 base short and J 5 bases short, with 6 bases between.